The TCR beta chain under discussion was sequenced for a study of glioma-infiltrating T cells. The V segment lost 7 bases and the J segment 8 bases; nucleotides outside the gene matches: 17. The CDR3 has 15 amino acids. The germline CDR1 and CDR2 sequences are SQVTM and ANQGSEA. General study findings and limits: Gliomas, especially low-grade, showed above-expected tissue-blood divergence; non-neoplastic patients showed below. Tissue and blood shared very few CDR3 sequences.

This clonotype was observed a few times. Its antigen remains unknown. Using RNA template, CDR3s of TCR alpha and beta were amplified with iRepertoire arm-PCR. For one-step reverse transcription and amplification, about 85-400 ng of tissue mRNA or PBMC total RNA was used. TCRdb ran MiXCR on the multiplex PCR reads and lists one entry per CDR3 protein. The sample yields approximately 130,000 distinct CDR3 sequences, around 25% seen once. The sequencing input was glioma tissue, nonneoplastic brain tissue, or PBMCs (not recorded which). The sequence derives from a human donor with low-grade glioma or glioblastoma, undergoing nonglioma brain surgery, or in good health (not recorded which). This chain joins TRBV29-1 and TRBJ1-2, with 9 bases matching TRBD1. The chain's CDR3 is CSGWTGAIAYGGYTF. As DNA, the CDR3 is TGCAGCGGGTGGACAGGGGCCATTGCTTATGGAGGCTACACCTTC.